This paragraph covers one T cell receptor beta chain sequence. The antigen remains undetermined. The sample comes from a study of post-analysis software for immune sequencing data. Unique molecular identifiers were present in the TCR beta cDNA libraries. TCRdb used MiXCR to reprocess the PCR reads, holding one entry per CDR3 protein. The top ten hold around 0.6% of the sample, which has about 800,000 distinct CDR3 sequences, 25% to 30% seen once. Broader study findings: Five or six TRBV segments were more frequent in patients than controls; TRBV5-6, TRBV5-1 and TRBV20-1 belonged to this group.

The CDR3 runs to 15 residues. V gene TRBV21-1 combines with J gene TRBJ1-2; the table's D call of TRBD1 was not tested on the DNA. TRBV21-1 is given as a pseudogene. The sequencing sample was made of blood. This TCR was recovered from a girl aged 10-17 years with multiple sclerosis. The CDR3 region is CASSPRGLTRYGYTF. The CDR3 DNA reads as TGTGCCAGCAGCCCCAGGGGACTTACCCGCTATGGCTACACCTTC.